This is a list of T cell receptor beta chains from one sample in a study of blood T cell repertoires in COVID-19. Profiling relied on immunoSEQ multiplex PCR, and the TCRdb table lists in-frame clones only, not all of them. The sample comprises about 300,000 clones, around 89% of which are singletons, and 1.5% to 2% rests with the top ten. Sequencing input: peripheral blood. The origin of the receptors is a woman between 25 and 40 years old with COVID-19, enrolled during active disease. Each CDR3 is given without its conserved first and last residue. Each record gives: D gene, V gene, CDR3 protein. D genes are given only for firm matches.

d_gene: -; v_gene: TRBV7-2; CDR3aa: ASSLETLAGTYSGNTIY
d_gene: TRBD1; v_gene: TRBV30; CDR3aa: AWTPGGNEKLF
d_gene: -; v_gene: TRBV11-2; CDR3aa: ASSLTMTGGNSPLH
d_gene: -; v_gene: TRBV5-1; CDR3aa: ASSLMRQGNTGELF
d_gene: TRBD1; v_gene: TRBV27; CDR3aa: ASQQGSREQF
d_gene: TRBD1; v_gene: TRBV20-1; CDR3aa: SASGLGQGFSYNSPLH
d_gene: -; v_gene: TRBV5-1; CDR3aa: ASSIPSGGGVSRETQY
d_gene: -; v_gene: TRBV7-6; CDR3aa: ASSLAGDTGELF
d_gene: -; v_gene: TRBV9; CDR3aa: ASSASPTPGETQY
d_gene: -; v_gene: TRBV21-1; CDR3aa: ASRWRKGATSNSPLH
d_gene: -; v_gene: TRBV30; CDR3aa: AWSWRGQGYT
d_gene: -; v_gene: TRBV21-1; CDR3aa: ASSKARRRRLSGANVLT
d_gene: TRBD2; v_gene: TRBV11-3; CDR3aa: ASSSRLAGGKETQY
d_gene: -; v_gene: TRBV19; CDR3aa: ASGDYRELNYGYT
d_gene: TRBD1; v_gene: TRBV29-1; CDR3aa: SGKGANEKLF
d_gene: -; v_gene: TRBV5-3; CDR3aa: ARSFLSRGSSYEQY
d_gene: -; v_gene: TRBV11-3; CDR3aa: ASSLGGVRDNEQF
d_gene: -; v_gene: TRBV2; CDR3aa: ASTGIANTGELF
d_gene: TRBD1; v_gene: TRBV11-3; CDR3aa: ASSPRETGYYYGYT
d_gene: -; v_gene: TRBV2; CDR3aa: ASMGGFARTGELF
d_gene: -; v_gene: TRBV5-1; CDR3aa: ASSSGGGNSPLH
d_gene: -; v_gene: TRBV3-1/TRBV3-2; CDR3aa: ASSPGNTEAF
d_gene: TRBD1; v_gene: TRBV24-1; CDR3aa: ATSDARQGGNYGYT
d_gene: -; v_gene: TRBV7-2; CDR3aa: ASSPRQSSYNSPLH
d_gene: TRBD1; v_gene: TRBV24-1; CDR3aa: ATSDAGTDQETQY
d_gene: -; v_gene: TRBV7-2; CDR3aa: ASSLGPAGFGNTIY
d_gene: -; v_gene: TRBV7-9; CDR3aa: ASSPSGLHGYT
d_gene: -; v_gene: TRBV18; CDR3aa: ASSADSGNTIY
d_gene: TRBD1; v_gene: TRBV5-1; CDR3aa: ASSSRQGSTGELF
d_gene: TRBD1; v_gene: TRBV29-1; CDR3aa: SVGWTGNSPLH
d_gene: TRBD1; v_gene: TRBV4-2; CDR3aa: ASSRSRDRYGYT
d_gene: TRBD1; v_gene: TRBV3-1/TRBV3-2; CDR3aa: ASSMGQGAGGYT
d_gene: TRBD2; v_gene: TRBV7-2; CDR3aa: ASSPPVRGARGGIQY
d_gene: -; v_gene: TRBV7-8; CDR3aa: ASSLGQAHGRTQY
d_gene: -; v_gene: TRBV7-2; CDR3aa: ASSVRVQAIYGYT
d_gene: TRBD1; v_gene: TRBV28; CDR3aa: ASSLQGFSGNTIY
d_gene: TRBD1; v_gene: TRBV29-1; CDR3aa: SVRTGTEAF
d_gene: TRBD2; v_gene: TRBV30; CDR3aa: AWSGLAGITDTQY
d_gene: -; v_gene: TRBV6-5; CDR3aa: ASSYLPGGELF
d_gene: TRBD1; v_gene: TRBV6-6; CDR3aa: ASSPQRDWTGMMKETQY
d_gene: -; v_gene: TRBV6-5; CDR3aa: ASRSNTEAF
d_gene: -; v_gene: TRBV20-1; CDR3aa: RGGRNTEAF